This is a list of T cell receptor beta chains from one sample in a study of cytomegalovirus exposure and HLA in healthy donors. Profiling relied on immunoSEQ multiplex PCR, and the TCRdb table lists in-frame clones only, not all of them. The table has around 88,000 clones, around 72% seen once. The sample taken for sequencing was PBMCs. Every receptor here comes from a male donor in good health and CMV-seronegative. CDR3s leave out the opening cysteine and the closing phenylalanine or tryptophan. A D gene is named only where the DNA matches it firmly.

len,d_gene,v_gene,CDR3aa
12,NA,TRBV7-2,ASSLGQAFQPQH
13,NA,TRBV21-1,ASSNPHREWETQY
14,NA,TRBV23-1,ASSQKPETENYEQY
12,NA,TRBV5-1,ASSLTGVSYEQY
13,TRBD2,TRBV4-1,ASSLLAGGPYEQY
10,NA,TRBV7-2,ASSPRTDTQY
12,NA,TRBV4-1,ASSQDVSRNEQF
12,TRBD1,TRBV9,ASSRGTGGTEAF
12,NA,TRBV2,ASSPGTYRYEQY
13,NA,TRBV4-2,ASSQGGVGKNIQY
13,TRBD2,TRBV13,ASSLGSSGSSEQY
11,NA,TRBV7-9,ASSFDRDTEAF
14,TRBD1,TRBV5-1,ASSQPPGQDNEKLF
11,NA,TRBV5-1,ASSPVRTYEQY
9,NA,TRBV20-1,SARDSYEQY
14,NA,TRBV29-1,SVGGGRGDPRYEQY
13,TRBD1,TRBV7-9,ASSSGTGGNYEQY